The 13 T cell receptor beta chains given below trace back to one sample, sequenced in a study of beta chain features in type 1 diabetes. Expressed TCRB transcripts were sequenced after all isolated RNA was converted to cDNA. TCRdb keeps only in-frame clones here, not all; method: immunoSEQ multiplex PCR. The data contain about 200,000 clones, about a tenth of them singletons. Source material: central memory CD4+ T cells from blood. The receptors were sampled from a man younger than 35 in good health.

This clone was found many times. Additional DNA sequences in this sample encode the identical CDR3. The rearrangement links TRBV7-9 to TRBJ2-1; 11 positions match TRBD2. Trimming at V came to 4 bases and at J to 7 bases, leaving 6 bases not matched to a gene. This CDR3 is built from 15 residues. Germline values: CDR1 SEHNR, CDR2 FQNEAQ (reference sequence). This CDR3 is CASSSLAGVGNEQFF. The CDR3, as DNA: TGTGCCAGCAGCTCACTAGCGGGAGTTGGGAATGAGCAGTTCTTC.

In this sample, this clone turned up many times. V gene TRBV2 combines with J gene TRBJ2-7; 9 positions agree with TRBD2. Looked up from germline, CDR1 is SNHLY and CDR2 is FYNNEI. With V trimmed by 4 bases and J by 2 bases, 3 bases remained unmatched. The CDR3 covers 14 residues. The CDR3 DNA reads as TGTGCCAGCAGTGTTGCGGGAGGGACCTACGAGCAGTACTTC. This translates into CASSVAGGTYEQYF.

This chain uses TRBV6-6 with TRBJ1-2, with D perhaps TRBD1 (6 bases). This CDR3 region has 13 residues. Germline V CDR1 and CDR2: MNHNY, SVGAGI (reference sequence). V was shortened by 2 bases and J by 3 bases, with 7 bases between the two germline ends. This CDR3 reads CASSYPGDYGYTF. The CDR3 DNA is TGTGCCAGCAGTTACCCAGGGGACTATGGCTACACCTTC.

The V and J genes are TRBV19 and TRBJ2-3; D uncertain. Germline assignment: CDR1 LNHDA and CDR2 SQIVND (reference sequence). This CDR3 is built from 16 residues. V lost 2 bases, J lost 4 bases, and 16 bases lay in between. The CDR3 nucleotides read TGTGCCAGTAGTATATTGGACGGAACCTACTCAGATACGCAGTATTTT. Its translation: CASSILDGTYSDTQYF.

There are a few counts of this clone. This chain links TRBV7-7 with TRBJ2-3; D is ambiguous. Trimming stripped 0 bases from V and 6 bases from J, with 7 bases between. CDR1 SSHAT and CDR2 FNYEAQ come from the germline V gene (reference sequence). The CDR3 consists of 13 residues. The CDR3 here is CASSLAPWDTQYF. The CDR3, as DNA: TGTGCCAGCAGCTTAGCGCCCTGGGATACGCAGTATTTT. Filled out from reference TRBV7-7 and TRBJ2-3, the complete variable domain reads GAGVSQSPRYKVTKRGQDVTLRCDPISSHATLYWYQQALGQGPEFLTYFNYEAQPDKSGLPSDRFSAERPEGSISTLTIQRTEQRDSAMYRCASSLAPWDTQYFGPGTRLTVL.

The CDR3 sequence is CASRSYYNEQFF. CDR3 nucleotide sequence: TGTGCCAGCCGTAGCTATTACAATGAGCAGTTCTTC. The chain is built from TRBV7-6 and TRBJ2-1; D uncertain. Deletions cut 8 bases from V and 4 bases from J, with 9 bases between. The germline V gene has CDR1 SGHVS and CDR2 FNYEAQ. This CDR3 has 12 amino acids.

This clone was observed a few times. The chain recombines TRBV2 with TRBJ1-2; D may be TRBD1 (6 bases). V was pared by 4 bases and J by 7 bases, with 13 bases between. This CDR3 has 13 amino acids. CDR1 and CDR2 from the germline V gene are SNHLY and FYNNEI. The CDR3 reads CASSVSGAGGYTF. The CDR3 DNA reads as TGTGCCAGCAGTGTATCGGGGGCTGGTGGCTACACCTTC.

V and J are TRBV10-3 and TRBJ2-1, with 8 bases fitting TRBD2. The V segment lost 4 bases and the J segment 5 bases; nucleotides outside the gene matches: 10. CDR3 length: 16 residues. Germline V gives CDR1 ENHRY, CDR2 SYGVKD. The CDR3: CAISAPGTRDNNEQFF. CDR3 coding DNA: TGTGCCATCAGTGCACCCGGGACTAGGGATAACAATGAGCAGTTCTTC.

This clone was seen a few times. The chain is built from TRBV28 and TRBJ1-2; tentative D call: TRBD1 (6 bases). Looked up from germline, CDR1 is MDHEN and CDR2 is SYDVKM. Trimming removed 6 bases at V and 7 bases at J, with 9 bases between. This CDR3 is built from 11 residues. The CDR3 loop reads CASRLGAGYTF. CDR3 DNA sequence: TGTGCCAGCAGACTGGGGGCTGGCTACACCTTC.

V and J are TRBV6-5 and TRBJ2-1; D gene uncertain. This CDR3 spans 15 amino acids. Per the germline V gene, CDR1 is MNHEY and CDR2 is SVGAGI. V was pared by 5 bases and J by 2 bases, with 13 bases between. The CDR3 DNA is TGTGCCAGCAGTACTCTGCAGAGGACCTACAATGAGCAGTTCTTC. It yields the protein CASSTLQRTYNEQFF.

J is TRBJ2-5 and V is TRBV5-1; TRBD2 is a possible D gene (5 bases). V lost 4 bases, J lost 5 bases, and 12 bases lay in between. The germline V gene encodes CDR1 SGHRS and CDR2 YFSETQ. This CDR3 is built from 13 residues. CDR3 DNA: TGCGCCAGCAGCCGTTTGCGGGCGGAGACCCAGTACTTC. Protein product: CASSRLRAETQYF.

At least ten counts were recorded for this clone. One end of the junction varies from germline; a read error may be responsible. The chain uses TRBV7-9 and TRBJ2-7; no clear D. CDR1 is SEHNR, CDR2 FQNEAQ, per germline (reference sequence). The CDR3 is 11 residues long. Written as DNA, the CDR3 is TGTGCCAGCAGCGTAGCCTACGAGCAGTACTTC. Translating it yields CASSVAYEQYF.

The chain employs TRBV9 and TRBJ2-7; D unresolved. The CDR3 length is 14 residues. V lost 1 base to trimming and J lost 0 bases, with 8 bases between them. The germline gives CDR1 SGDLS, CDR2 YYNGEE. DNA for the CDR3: TGTGCCAGCAGCGTAAGACGCCCCTCCTACGAGCAGTACTTC. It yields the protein CASSVRRPSYEQYF.